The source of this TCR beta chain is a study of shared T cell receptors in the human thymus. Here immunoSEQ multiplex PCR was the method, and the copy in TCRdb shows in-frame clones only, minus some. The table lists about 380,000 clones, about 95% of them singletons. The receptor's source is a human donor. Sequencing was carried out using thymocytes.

Written as DNA, the CDR3 is TGCAGCGTTGGTAAAGCACCTAACTATGGCTACACCTTC. Amino acid sequence: CSVGKAPNYGYTF. The V and J genes are TRBV29-1 and TRBJ1-2; the D is unclear. Germline V gene data show CDR1 as SQVTM and CDR2 as ANQGSEA. Trimming left V 4 bases short and J 0 bases short, with 9 bases between. This CDR3 has 13 residues.